The source of this TCR beta chain is a study of blood T cell repertoires in COVID-19. The assay was immunoSEQ multiplex PCR, and TCRdb's table has in-frame clones only and misses some. The sample comprises about 110,000 clones, around 89% of which are singletons, and over 3% rests with the top ten. CDR1 is LNHDA and CDR2 is SQIVND in the germline V gene (reference sequence). V dropped 6 bases and J dropped 7; count of bases not matched to a gene: 9. The length of the CDR3 is 16 residues. The chain joins TRBV19 to TRBJ2-2, with 12 bases lining up with TRBD1. The receptor was isolated from a woman aged 50 to 60 with acute or convalescent COVID-19. The specimen sequenced was peripheral blood. The CDR3 sequence: CASSNPGQGAVGELFF. In DNA, the CDR3 is TGTGCCAGTAGCAACCCGGGACAGGGGGCTGTCGGGGAGCTGTTTTTT.